The clone carrying this T cell receptor (beta chain) has more than one count but fewer than ten. The antigen remains unidentified. This specimen belongs to a study of T cell responses to AZD1222 COVID-19 vaccine. In the study overall: Second doses at about 4 or about 12 weeks were pooled.

Trimming at V came to 1 base and at J to 8 bases, leaving 13 bases not matched to a gene. This CDR3 is 16 amino acids long. CDR1 is SGHTS, CDR2 YDEGEE, per germline. General study findings and limits: Per reports, nearly half of all spike-specific TCRs target regions that are unmutated in variants.

Clones were sequenced by immunoSEQ multiplex PCR, and TCRdb holds only the in-frame ones, with some missing. The sample carries some 100,000 clones, about 87% recorded once. This material consisted of peripheral blood, taken on day 0 of AZD1222 vaccination. The genes are TRBV5-8 and TRBJ1-2; 8 bases agree with TRBD1. This TCR derives from an adult in good health. CDR3 amino acids: CASSLYGSGGAGGYTF. The CDR3 DNA reads as TGTGCCAGCAGCTTGTACGGATCAGGGGGCGCAGGGGGCTACACCTTC.